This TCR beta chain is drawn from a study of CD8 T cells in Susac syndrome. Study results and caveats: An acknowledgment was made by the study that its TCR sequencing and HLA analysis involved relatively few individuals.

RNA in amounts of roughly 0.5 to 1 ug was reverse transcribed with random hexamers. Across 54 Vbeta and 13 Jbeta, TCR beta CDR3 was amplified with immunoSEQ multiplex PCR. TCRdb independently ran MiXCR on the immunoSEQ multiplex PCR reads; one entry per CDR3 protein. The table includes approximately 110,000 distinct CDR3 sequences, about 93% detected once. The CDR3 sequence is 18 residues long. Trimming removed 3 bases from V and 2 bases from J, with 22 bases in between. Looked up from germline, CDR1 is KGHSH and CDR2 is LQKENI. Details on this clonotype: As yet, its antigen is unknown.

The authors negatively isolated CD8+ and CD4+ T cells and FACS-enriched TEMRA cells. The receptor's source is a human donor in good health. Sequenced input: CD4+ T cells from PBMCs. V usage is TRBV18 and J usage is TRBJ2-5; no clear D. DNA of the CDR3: TGTGCCAGCTCACCTCAAAGACTTCATGATCCACGGCAAGAGACCCAGTACTTC. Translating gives CASSPQRLHDPRQETQYF.